This T cell receptor beta chain was sequenced in a study of beta chain features in type 1 diabetes. In the case of this clone: Its antigen is currently unknown.

Expressed TCRB transcripts were sequenced because the entire RNA isolate underwent reverse transcription. Libraries were prepared by immunoSEQ multiplex PCR; TCRdb keeps only in-frame clonotypes and omits some of them. The data contain under 400,000 clones, roughly 21% of them singletons. Study observations and caveats: Moderate but significant shortening of TCRB CDR3s was recorded in all four CD4+ subsets from Type 1 diabetes patients. Reduced insertions and increased deletions marked VDJ junctions in type 1 diabetes patients. No resolution was reached here on whether HLA type influences TCRB rearrangement. Because the template was cDNA, high-expressing cells might be over-represented.

Germline CDR1 and CDR2: SGHRS and YFSETQ. V shed 7 bases and J 5 bases; nucleotides not matched to a gene: 11. This CDR3 contains 14 residues. This receptor was taken from a woman younger than 30 in good health. This chain connects TRBV5-1 to TRBJ2-7, with 8 bases fitting TRBD2. Sequenced: naive CD4+ T cells from blood. For the CDR3, the DNA is TGCGCCAGCGGATTGACTAGCGTGAGAGACGAGCAGTACTTC. It yields the protein CASGLTSVRDEQYF.